This TCR beta chain was obtained from a study of T-cell reconstitution after alpha-beta-depleted transplantation in children. Unique molecular identifiers were incorporated when the TCRbeta library was constructed. Via MiXCR, TCRdb re-called the PCR reads, giving one row per CDR3 protein. In the table there are some 600,000 distinct CDR3 sequences, approximately 15% of which are singletons. Germline V gene sequence: CDR1 SGHRS, CDR2 YFSETQ. V was pared by 5 bases and J by 0 bases, with 11 bases of the junction left unmatched. There are 18 residues in the CDR3. The material sequenced was PBMCs from the stem cell graft donor, taken from the stem cell graft. The receptor was isolated from a human donor who donated a stem cell graft to a child with acute myeloid leukemia. The rearrangement links TRBV5-1 to TRBJ2-3, with 11 bases aligning to TRBD2. For the CDR3, the DNA is TGCGCCAGCAGTCAGACTAGCGGGGAGCCCCATAGCACAGATACGCAGTATTTT. It translates to CASSQTSGEPHSTDTQYF.